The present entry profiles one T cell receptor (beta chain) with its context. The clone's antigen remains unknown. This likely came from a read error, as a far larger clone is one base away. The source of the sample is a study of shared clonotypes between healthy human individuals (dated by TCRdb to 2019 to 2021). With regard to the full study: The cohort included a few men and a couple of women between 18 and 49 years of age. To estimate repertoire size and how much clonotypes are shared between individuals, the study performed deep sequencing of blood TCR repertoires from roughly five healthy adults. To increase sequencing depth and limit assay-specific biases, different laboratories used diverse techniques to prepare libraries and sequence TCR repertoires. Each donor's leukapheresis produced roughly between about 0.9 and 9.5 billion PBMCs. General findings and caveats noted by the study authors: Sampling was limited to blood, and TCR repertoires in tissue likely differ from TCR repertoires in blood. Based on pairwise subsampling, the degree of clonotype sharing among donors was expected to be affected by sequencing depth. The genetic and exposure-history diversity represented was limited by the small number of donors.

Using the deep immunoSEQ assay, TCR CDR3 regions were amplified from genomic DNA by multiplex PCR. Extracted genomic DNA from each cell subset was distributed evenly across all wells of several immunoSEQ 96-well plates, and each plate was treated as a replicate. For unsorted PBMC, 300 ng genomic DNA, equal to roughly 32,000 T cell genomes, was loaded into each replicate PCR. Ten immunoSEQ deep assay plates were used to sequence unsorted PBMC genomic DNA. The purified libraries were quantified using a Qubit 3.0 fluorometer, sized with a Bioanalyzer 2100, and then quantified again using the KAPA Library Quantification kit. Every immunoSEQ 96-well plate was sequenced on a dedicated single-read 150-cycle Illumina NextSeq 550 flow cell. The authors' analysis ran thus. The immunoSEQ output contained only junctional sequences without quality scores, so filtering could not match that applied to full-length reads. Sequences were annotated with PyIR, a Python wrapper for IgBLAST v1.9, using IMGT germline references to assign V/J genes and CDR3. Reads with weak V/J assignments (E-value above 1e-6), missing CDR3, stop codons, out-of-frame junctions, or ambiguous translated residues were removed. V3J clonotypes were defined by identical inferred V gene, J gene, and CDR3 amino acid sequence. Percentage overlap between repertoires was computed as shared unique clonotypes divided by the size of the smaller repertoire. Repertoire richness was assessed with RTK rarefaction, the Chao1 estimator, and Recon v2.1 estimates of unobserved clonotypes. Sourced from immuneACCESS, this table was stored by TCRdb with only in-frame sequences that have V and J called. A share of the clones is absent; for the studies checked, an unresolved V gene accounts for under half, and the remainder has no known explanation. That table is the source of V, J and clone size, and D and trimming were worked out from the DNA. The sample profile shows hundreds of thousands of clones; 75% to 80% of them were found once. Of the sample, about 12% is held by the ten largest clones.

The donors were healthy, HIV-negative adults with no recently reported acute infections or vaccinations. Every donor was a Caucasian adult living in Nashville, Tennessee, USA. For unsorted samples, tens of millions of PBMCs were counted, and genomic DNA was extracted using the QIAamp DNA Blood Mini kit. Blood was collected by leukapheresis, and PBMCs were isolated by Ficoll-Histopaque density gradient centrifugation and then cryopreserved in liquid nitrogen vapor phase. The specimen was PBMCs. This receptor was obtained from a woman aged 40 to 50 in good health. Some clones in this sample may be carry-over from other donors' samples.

The CDR3 protein sequence reads: CASSLGVREGQPQHF. The DNA sequence is as follows: TGTGCCAGCAGCTTAGGGGTCAGGGAGGGTCAGCCCCAGCATTTT. The V and J segments used are TRBV7-3 and TRBJ1-5; TRBD1 could be the D gene, as 5 bases match. A distance of 14 bases separates the germline ends of V and J, which lose 2 bases and 6 bases respectively. Taken from the germline V gene, the CDR1 and CDR2 loops are SGHTA and FQGTGA. Reading from cysteine to phenylalanine, the CDR3 counts 15 amino acids. The sequence is cut down to CDR3 DNA, 45 bases in frame from base 1.